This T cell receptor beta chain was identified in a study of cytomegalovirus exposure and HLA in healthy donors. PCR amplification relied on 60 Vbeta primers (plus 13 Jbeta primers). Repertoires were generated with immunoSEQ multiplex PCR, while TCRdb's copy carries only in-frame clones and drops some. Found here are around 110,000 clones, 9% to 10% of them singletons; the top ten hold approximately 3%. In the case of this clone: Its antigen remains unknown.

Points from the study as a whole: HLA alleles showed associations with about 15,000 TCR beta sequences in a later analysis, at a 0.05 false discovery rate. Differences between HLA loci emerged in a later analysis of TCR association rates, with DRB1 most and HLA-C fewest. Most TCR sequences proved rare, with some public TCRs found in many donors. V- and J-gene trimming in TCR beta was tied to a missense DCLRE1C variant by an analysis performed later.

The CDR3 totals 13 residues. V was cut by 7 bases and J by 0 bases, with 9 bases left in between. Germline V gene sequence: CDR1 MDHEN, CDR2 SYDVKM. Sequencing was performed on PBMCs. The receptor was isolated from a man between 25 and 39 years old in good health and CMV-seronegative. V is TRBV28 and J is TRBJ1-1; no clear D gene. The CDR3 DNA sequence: TGTGCCAGCATGCGATTCATGAACACTGAAGCTTTCTTT. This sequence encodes CASMRFMNTEAFF.